This is a list of T cell receptor beta chains from one sample in a study of shared clonotypes between healthy human individuals. The protocol was immunoSEQ multiplex PCR, while the TCRdb copy is restricted to in-frame clones and leaves out a portion. The profile shows about 2,100,000 clones, roughly 91% of them singletons. Sequenced: naive CD8+ T cells from PBMCs. Receptor source: a man between 18 and 35 years old in good health. Some clones in this sample may be carry-over from other donors' samples. Each CDR3 is given with its conserved first and last residue. The D gene is left open where the match is weak. Clone size is shown for a subset of rows, as once, few, many or a class of expanded clone.

v_call	d_call	j_call	clone_size	cdr3_nt	cdr3_aa
TRBV5-6	TRBD2	TRBJ2-1	-	TGTGCCAGCAGCTTGGGCGGGAGGGGATACAATGAGCAGTTCTTC	CASSLGGRGYNEQFF
TRBV29-1	-	TRBJ1-1	few	TGCAGCGTTGAAGCTTGGGAGCTGGGGACTGAAGCTTTCTTT	CSVEAWELGTEAFF
TRBV6-5	TRBD1	TRBJ2-7	-	TGTGCCAGCAGTTACTTCAGGACAGGCGAGCAGTACTTC	CASSYFRTGEQYF
TRBV7-9	-	TRBJ2-5	-	TGTGCCAGCAGCTTAAGACTTCTAGGAGAAGAGACCCAGTACTTC	CASSLRLLGEETQYF
TRBV9	-	TRBJ1-2	-	TGTGCCAGCAGCGTTGAAGGTTCTCGCAGGGCGGATGGCTACACCTTC	CASSVEGSRRADGYTF
TRBV5-8	-	TRBJ2-1	-	TGTGCCAGCAGCCCCCGCAGAGGCAGATACAATGAGCAGTTCTTC	CASSPRRGRYNEQFF
TRBV6-1	-	TRBJ1-5	-	TGTGCCAGCAGCGATAGGGACGGAACTAGGGCCCAGCATTTT	CASSDRDGTRAQHF
TRBV4-2	-	TRBJ2-5	-	TGTGCCAGCAGCCATCCCCGGGACCTCCAGTACTTC	CASSHPRDLQYF
TRBV9	TRBD2	TRBJ2-2	-	TGTGCCAGCAGCGGGATGGGGCTAGCGGGGCTCACCGGGGAGCTGTTTTTT	CASSGMGLAGLTGELFF
TRBV27	-	TRBJ1-4	-	TGTGCCAGCAGTTTATCGAGGGAGACGGAAGCAACTAATGAAAAACTGTTTTTT	CASSLSRETEATNEKLFF